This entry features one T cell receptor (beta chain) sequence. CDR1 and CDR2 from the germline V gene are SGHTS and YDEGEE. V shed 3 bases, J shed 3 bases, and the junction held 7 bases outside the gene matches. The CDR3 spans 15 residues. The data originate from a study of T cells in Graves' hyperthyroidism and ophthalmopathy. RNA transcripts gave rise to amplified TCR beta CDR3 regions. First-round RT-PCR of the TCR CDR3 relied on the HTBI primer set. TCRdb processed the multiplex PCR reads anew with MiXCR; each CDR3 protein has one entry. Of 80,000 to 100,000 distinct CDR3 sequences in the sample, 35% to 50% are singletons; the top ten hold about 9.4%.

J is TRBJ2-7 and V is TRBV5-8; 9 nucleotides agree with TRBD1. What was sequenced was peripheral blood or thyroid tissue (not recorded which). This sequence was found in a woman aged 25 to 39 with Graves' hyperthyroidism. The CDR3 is CASSSRQGGIYEQYF. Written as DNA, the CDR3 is TGTGCCAGCAGCTCTAGACAGGGGGGGATCTACGAGCAGTACTTC.